This TCR beta chain appears in the sequencing data of a study of blood T cell repertoires in COVID-19. As for the study in general: Samples taken during acute and convalescent COVID-19 were collected in the United States, Italy and Spain. From T cells, B-cell-depleted T cells, or PBMCs came the material, which was cDNA or gDNA.

In the original workflow: It was from reference gene primer amplification that nucleated cell counts were estimated. The protocol was immunoSEQ multiplex PCR, while the TCRdb copy is restricted to in-frame clones and leaves out a portion. V, J and clone size are taken as reported in that table, and D and trimming were inferred from the DNA itself. The table lists 75,000 to 90,000 clones, around nine tenths of them singletons. Per the germline V gene, CDR1 is SGHTA and CDR2 is FQGTGA. The J segment lost 2 bases and the V segment lost 8 bases, leaving 4 bases of the junction unmatched. The CDR3 has 13 residues.

The V gene is TRBV7-3, the J gene TRBJ2-3; 7 bases agree with TRBD2. Sequencing used peripheral blood. The source of this sequence is a human donor in a cohort sampled during active COVID-19. CDR3 in DNA: TGTGCCAGCGGACGGGGGGACACAGATACGCAGTATTTT. This gives the protein CASGRGDTDTQYF.